This T cell receptor beta chain was recovered during a study of T cells and Merkel cell carcinoma outcomes (dated by TCRdb to between 2020 and 2021). Study-level background: The study examined the tumor T-cell repertoire together with T-cell density as predictors of clinical outcome in patients with Merkel cell carcinoma.

The library was built by means of the immunoSEQ multiplex PCR assay. In TCRdb, the immuneACCESS table is reduced to in-frame sequences with V and J assigned. These tables do not hold every clone; where another copy was compared, an unresolved V gene accounts for under half, and the others remain unexplained. Here the sample has approximately 6,500 clones; approximately 80% occur a single time. The top ten clones comprise 5.9% of the sample. The samples were taken from patients with Merkel cell carcinoma. Details on this clone: Its antigen is currently not known. No much larger clone is present one base from it, and per-base qualities are unavailable.

Paper-wide results and their limitations: The combination of T-cell repertoire features and T-cell density was reported to predict clinical outcomes in patients with Merkel cell carcinoma.

This receptor was obtained from a human donor with Merkel cell carcinoma. What was sequenced was tumor tissue from Merkel cell carcinoma.

CDR3 reads: CSVRHTNTGELFF. The nucleotide sequence is TGCAGCGTTCGGCACACGAACACCGGGGAGCTGTTTTTT. Here the chain combines TRBV29-1 and TRBJ2-2, with the D gene not confidently named. V was cut back by 5 bases and J by 0 bases, leaving a gap of 7 bases between them. The CDR3 starts with the cysteine, ends with the phenylalanine, and has 13 residues. This entry keeps only the CDR3 DNA: 39 bases, framed from base 1. The germline V gene yields SQVTM for CDR1 and ANQGSEA for CDR2.